Below are 30 T cell receptor beta chains sequenced from a single sample in a study of CD8 T cells in ankylosing spondylitis. Study findings and constraints: Ankylosing spondylitis blood appeared to carry a characteristic TCR beta motif of several highly homologous variants.

One entry per CDR3 protein results from TCRdb running MiXCR on the 5' RACE reads. Of approximately 140,000 distinct CDR3 sequences listed, 17% are singletons. These receptors lack a known antigen. The specimen sequenced was blood, either unsorted or a sorted T cell fraction (not recorded which). The receptors come from a male donor with ankylosing spondylitis.

The gene calls are TRBV27 and TRBJ2-3; 7 nucleotides match TRBD2. V was pared by 6 bases and J by 2 bases, with 5 bases of the junction left unmatched. The germline V gene has CDR1 MNHEY and CDR2 SMNVEV (reference sequence). The CDR3 length is 14 residues. DNA for the CDR3: TGTGCCAGCAGCGCGGCGGGGGTCACAGATACGCAGTATTTT. This codes for CASSAAGVTDTQYF.

The chain joins TRBV20-1 to TRBJ1-1, with a tentative D call TRBD1 (6 bases). The V end was cut by 2 bases, the J end by 4 bases, with 14 bases between. CDR3 size: 14 residues. Germline CDR1 is DFQATT and CDR2 is SNEGSKA (reference sequence). CDR3 DNA: TGCAGTGCTAGACCCATCGGGGGGCCCACTGAAGCTTTCTTT. Protein product: CSARPIGGPTEAFF.

The rearrangement links TRBV9 to TRBJ2-5; 9 bases match TRBD1. Unmatched junction bases numbered 7, after V lost 0 bases and J lost 4 bases. From germline, CDR1 is SGDLS and CDR2 YYNGEE. The CDR3 loop spans 16 amino acids. The CDR3 sequence is CASSVGGTGFPETQYF. Written as DNA, the CDR3 is TGTGCCAGCAGCGTAGGTGGGACAGGGTTTCCAGAGACCCAGTACTTC.

This clonotype was detected only a few times. The chain couples TRBV27 to TRBJ1-3; D remains unclear. This CDR3 contains 14 residues. V gave up 2 bases and J gave up 4 bases, with 9 bases separating them. Germline CDR1 MNHEY, CDR2 SMNVEV (reference sequence). In DNA, the CDR3 is TGTGCCAGCAGTTTAGACAAGGGCGGAAACACCATATATTTT. Residues: CASSLDKGGNTIYF.

This rearrangement joins TRBV10-3 to TRBJ1-5, with 8 positions matching TRBD1. This CDR3 spans 15 amino acids. Germline CDR1 and CDR2: ENHRY and SYGVKD. Trimming took 3 bases from V and 5 from J; bases not matched to a gene: 6. CDR3 sequence: CAISDPGTGHQPQHF. Written as DNA, the CDR3 is TGTGCCATCAGTGACCCCGGGACAGGTCATCAGCCCCAGCATTTT.

This clonotype was seen a few times. The gene calls are TRBV27 and TRBJ2-1, with TRBD1 matching over 8 bases. V shed 3 bases, J shed 6 bases, and the junction held 1 base outside the gene matches. The V gene's germline CDR1 is MNHEY and CDR2 SMNVEV (reference sequence). The CDR3 is 13 residues long. The CDR3: CASSFGQGNEQFF. CDR3 in DNA: TGTGCCAGCAGTTTTGGACAGGGCAATGAGCAGTTCTTC.

J is TRBJ1-6 and V is TRBV18, with TRBD1 matching over 7 bases. The CDR3 length is 18 residues. The germline gives CDR1 KGHSH, CDR2 LQKENI. J was trimmed by 5 bases and V by 1 base; bases with no gene match: 11. The CDR3 coding sequence is TGTGCCAGCTCACCACAAGTTTTTTCGGGACAGAATAATTCACCCCTCCACTTT. This codes for CASSPQVFSGQNNSPLHF.

The rearrangement uses TRBV24-1 and TRBJ2-7, with a weak D call TRBD1 (5 bases). The length of the CDR3 is 12 residues. V lost 7 bases and J lost 0, with 6 bases in between. The germline CDR1 and CDR2 sequences are KGHDR and SFDVKD. The CDR3 sequence: CATSDSSYEQYF. CDR3 in DNA: TGTGCCACCAGCGACAGCTCCTACGAGCAGTACTTC.

The gene calls are TRBV27 and TRBJ2-7, with 11 bases fitting TRBD2. V lost 8 bases, J lost 1 base, and 10 bases stayed unmatched. Germline CDR1 MNHEY, CDR2 SMNVEV (reference sequence). This CDR3 spans 16 amino acids. Here the CDR3 DNA reads TGTGCCAGCGCAATCATAGCGGGAGGGCCGTCCTACGAGCAGTACTTC. The encoded protein is CASAIIAGGPSYEQYF.

This clonotype was detected a few times. V gene TRBV4-1 combines with J gene TRBJ1-3, with TRBD1 as a possible D gene (5 bases). Germline values: CDR1 MGHRA, CDR2 YSYEKL. The length of the CDR3 is 15 residues. The V end lost 5 bases, the J end lost 0 bases, and 11 bases lay between the germline ends. This CDR3 is CASSTGLFSGNTIYF. For the CDR3, the DNA is TGCGCCAGCAGCACGGGACTGTTCTCTGGAAACACCATATATTTT.

The chain carries TRBV15 and TRBJ1-5; 7 bases align to TRBD1. J was trimmed by 3 bases and V by 0 bases; bases with no gene match: 17. The germline gives CDR1 LNHNV, CDR2 YYDKDF (reference sequence). The CDR3 totals 20 residues. CDR3: CATSRDRTVGTDNLNQPQHF. CDR3 in DNA: TGTGCCACCAGCAGAGATCGGACGGTAGGGACAGATAACCTCAATCAGCCCCAGCATTTT.

This clonotype showed up just a few times. The genes are TRBV20-1 and TRBJ2-7, with a possible D match to TRBD2 (5 bases). V lost 3 bases and J 5 bases, leaving 8 bases between the germline ends. Looked up from germline, CDR1 is DFQATT and CDR2 is SNEGSKA (reference sequence). This CDR3 is 11 amino acids long. CDR3 nucleotides: TGCAGTGCTAGTACCGGGGACGAGCAGTACTTC. It is translated as CSASTGDEQYF.

This clonotype was counted between two and nine times. The CDR3 DNA reads TGTGCCACCTTCGGAGGGGCCAACGTCCTGACTTTC. Amino acid sequence: CATFGGANVLTF. The gene calls are TRBV27 and TRBJ2-6; D remains ambiguous. Germline V gene sequence: CDR1 MNHEY, CDR2 SMNVEV (reference sequence). The V gene lost 10 bases and the J gene lost 4 bases, with 8 bases spanning the gap. CDR3 length: 12 residues.

Only a few counts were recorded for this clonotype. This chain uses TRBV9 with TRBJ2-4; D is perhaps TRBD2 (5 bases). The ends were cut back, 0 bases at V and 1 base at J, with 14 bases in the middle. Germline V gives CDR1 SGDLS, CDR2 YYNGEE. The CDR3 is 17 residues long. The CDR3 bases are TGTGCCAGCAGCGTAGCCGATTTTGGGGAGGCCAAAAACATTCAGTACTTC. It is translated as CASSVADFGEAKNIQYF.

J is TRBJ2-7 and V is TRBV12-3 or TRBV12-4; D is uncertain. The CDR3 contains 11 residues. Trimming cost V 4 bases and J 6 bases, with 7 bases left between them. CDR3 nucleotide sequence: TGTGCCAGCAGTTCGTTCTCCGAGCAGTACTTC. It codes for CASSSFSEQYF.

The sample holds many counts of this clonotype. The genes are TRBV4-1 and TRBJ2-2; 15 nucleotides match TRBD2. Germline V gene lookup returns CDR1 MGHRA and CDR2 YSYEKL. With V trimmed by 3 bases and J by 2 bases, 1 base remained unmatched. The CDR3 totals 17 residues. The CDR3 region is CASSQGLAGGNTGELFF. The DNA of the CDR3 is TGCGCCAGCAGCCAGGGACTAGCGGGAGGAAACACCGGGGAGCTGTTTTTT.

A few counts support this clonotype. The CDR3 DNA reads TGTGCCATCGGAGGGACCATGGGCATGAACACTGAAGCTTTCTTT. Its translation: CAIGGTMGMNTEAFF. The chain carries TRBV10-3 and TRBJ1-1; the D gene is possibly TRBD1 (5 bases). The CDR3 has 15 residues. V was trimmed by 8 bases and J by 0 bases, leaving 16 bases between them. CDR1 and CDR2 from the germline V gene are ENHRY and SYGVKD.

The chain links TRBV7-8 to TRBJ2-2, with D uncertain. The V end lost 1 base, the J end lost 7 bases, and 13 bases lay between the germline ends. Germline values: CDR1 SGHVS, CDR2 FQNEAQ. CDR3 size: 15 residues. CDR3 DNA: TGTGCCAGCAGCTTAGATTGGGGTAGTGGCGGGGAGCTGTTTTTT. Protein sequence: CASSLDWGSGGELFF.

This chain uses TRBV28 with TRBJ2-7; no clear D. Germline CDR1 reads MDHEN; CDR2 reads SYDVKM. The germline V and J ends were trimmed by 6 bases and 2 bases, with 14 bases remaining between them. This CDR3 spans 14 amino acids. The CDR3 here is CASSHTRLTYEQYF. The CDR3 nucleotides read TGTGCCAGCAGCCACACAAGATTAACCTACGAGCAGTACTTC. Based on the CDR3 plus reference TRBV28 and TRBJ2-7, the full variable domain is DVKVTQSSRYLVKRTGEKVFLECVQDMDHENMFWYRQDPGLGLRLIYFSYDVKMKEKGDIPEGYSVSREKKERFSLILESASTNQTSMYLCASSHTRLTYEQYFGPGTRLTVT.

This clonotype was found a few times. The V call is TRBV5-6, the J call TRBJ2-1, with a tentative D call TRBD1 (5 bases). Trimming took 4 bases from V and 3 from J, leaving 17 bases between them. Germline-derived CDR1 and CDR2 are SGHDT and YYEEEE. This CDR3 comprises 16 residues. The CDR3 nucleotides read TGTGCCAGCAGCCTTGATCAGGGCCCCCACTACAATGAGCAGTTCTTC. It codes for CASSLDQGPHYNEQFF.

This sequence joins TRBV12-3 or TRBV12-4 and TRBJ2-5; 8 positions match TRBD1. This CDR3 has 14 residues. V gave up 2 bases and J gave up 5 bases; unmatched junction bases: 4. CDR3: CASSLQGARETQYF. The CDR3 DNA reads TGTGCCAGCAGTTTACAGGGGGCGAGGGAGACCCAGTACTTC.

This clonotype showed up just a few times. In DNA form, the CDR3 reads TGTGCCAGCAGCCAAGATCGGACAGGTCGGCTTCCCCTCCACTTT. This translates into CASSQDRTGRLPLHF. The J gene is TRBJ1-6, the V gene TRBV4-2, with 7 bases aligning to TRBD1. V was pared by 0 bases and J by 13 bases, with 9 bases of the junction left unmatched. CDR1 is LGHNA, CDR2 YNFKEQ, per germline. CDR3 size: 15 residues.

This clonotype was seen a few times. The chain combines TRBV7-3 with TRBJ2-3, with D tentatively TRBD1 (7 bases). V lost 5 bases to trimming and J lost 6 bases, with 12 bases between them. This CDR3 region has 13 residues. CDR1 and CDR2 (germline): SGHTA, FQGTGA. CDR3: CASSPPGGDTQYF. CDR3 DNA sequence: TGTGCCAGCAGCCCCCCAGGGGGGGATACGCAGTATTTT.

The table lists this clonotype with a few counts. DNA of the CDR3: TGTGCCAGCAGCCCTCGGGCGGGAGGAAGCTCCTACAATGAGCAGTTCTTC. This sequence encodes CASSPRAGGSSYNEQFF. This chain connects TRBV7-8 to TRBJ2-1; TRBD2 aligns across 8 bases. Germline V lookup: CDR1 SGHVS, CDR2 FQNEAQ. After removal of 5 bases from V and 0 bases from J, the junction contained 9 bases not matched to a gene. The CDR3 is made up of 17 amino acids.

The V call is TRBV29-1, the J call TRBJ1-1, with D possibly being TRBD1 (6 bases). The CDR3 has 12 residues. Trimming cost V 4 bases and J 5 bases, with 11 bases left between them. In germline, CDR1 is SQVTM, CDR2 ANQGSEA. CDR3 coding DNA: TGCAGCGTTGGACACCAGGGGACTGAAGCTTTCTTT. Its protein is CSVGHQGTEAFF.

This clonotype was counted only a few times. The chain joins TRBV27 to TRBJ2-7; 12 bases fit TRBD2. CDR3 size: 16 residues. The V gene end was trimmed by 3 bases and the J gene end by 4 bases; junction bases not matched to a gene: 7. Germline V gene lookup returns CDR1 MNHEY and CDR2 SMNVEV (reference sequence). This chain's CDR3 is CASSLTSGSLAYEQYF. The CDR3 coding sequence is TGTGCCAGCAGTTTGACTAGCGGGAGTCTAGCATACGAGCAGTACTTC.

This clonotype was seen a few times. The chain has TRBV7-9 and TRBJ1-1, with no clear D. V lost 4 bases and J lost 7, with 7 bases in between. CDR3 size: 11 residues. Germline loops: CDR1 SEHNR, CDR2 FQNEAQ (reference sequence). CDR3 DNA: TGTGCCAGCAGCTGGGGAAGTGAAGCTTTCTTT. This gives the protein CASSWGSEAFF. The variable domain in full, with the rest retrieved from reference TRBV7-9 and TRBJ1-1, is DTGVSQNPRHKITKRGQNVTFRCDPISEHNRLYWYRQTLGQGPEFLTYFQNEAQLEKSRLLSDRFSAERPKGSFSTLEIQRTEQGDSAMYLCASSWGSEAFFGQGTRLTVV.

This clonotype came up a few times. The CDR3, as DNA: TGTGCCAGCTCACCGGCATTATTGGGATCCGACCTCTACGAGCAGTACTTC. Translating gives CASSPALLGSDLYEQYF. The chain links TRBV18 to TRBJ2-7; D gene unclear. The CDR3 covers 17 residues. Germline V lookup: CDR1 KGHSH, CDR2 LQKENI. The germline V and J ends were trimmed by 3 bases and 3 bases, with 21 bases remaining between them.

This clonotype was found a few times. J is TRBJ2-3 and V is TRBV5-5; no clear D gene. Germline CDR1 and CDR2: SGHKS and YYEKEE (reference sequence). Trimming took 2 bases from V and 6 from J, leaving 16 bases between them. This CDR3 region has 15 residues. The DNA for the CDR3 is TGTGCCAGCAGCTTAAACCTCTTCCCGGCTGATACGCAGTATTTT. Protein sequence: CASSLNLFPADTQYF.

The gene calls are TRBV27 and TRBJ2-7, with 13 positions matching TRBD2. CDR3 size: 16 residues. With 6 bases clipped from V and 2 bases from J, the junction kept 7 bases outside the gene matches. Germline V gives CDR1 MNHEY, CDR2 SMNVEV (reference sequence). The CDR3 loop reads CASRPKGLAGTYEQYF. CDR3 nucleotide sequence: TGTGCCAGCAGACCTAAGGGACTAGCGGGAACCTACGAGCAGTACTTC.